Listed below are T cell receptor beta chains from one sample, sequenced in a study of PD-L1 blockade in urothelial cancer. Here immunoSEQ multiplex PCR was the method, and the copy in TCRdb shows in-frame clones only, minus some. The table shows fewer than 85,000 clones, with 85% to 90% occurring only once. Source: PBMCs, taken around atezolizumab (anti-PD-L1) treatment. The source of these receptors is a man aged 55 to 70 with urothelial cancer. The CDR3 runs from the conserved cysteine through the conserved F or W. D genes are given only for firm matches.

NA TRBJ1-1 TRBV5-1 CASSLDGSTEAFF TGCGCCAGCAGCTTGGATGGGAGCACTGAAGCTTTCTTT
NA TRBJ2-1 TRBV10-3 CAIKLAELTGEQFF TGTGCCATCAAGTTAGCGGAACTCACAGGTGAGCAGTTCTTC
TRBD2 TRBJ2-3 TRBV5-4 CASSLILGLAGLSTDTQYF TGTGCCAGCAGCTTGATCCTGGGACTAGCGGGACTAAGCACAGATACGCAGTATTTT
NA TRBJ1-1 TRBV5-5 CASSRVELNTEAFF TGTGCCAGCAGCCGTGTAGAGTTGAACACTGAAGCTTTCTTT
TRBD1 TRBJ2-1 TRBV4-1 CASSQVARQGRTYEQFF TGCGCCAGCAGCCAAGTTGCGAGACAGGGGCGTACCTATGAGCAGTTCTTC
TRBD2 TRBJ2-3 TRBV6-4 CASSGSSGGSTDTQYF TGTGCCAGCAGCGGATCTAGCGGGGGGTCGACAGATACGCAGTATTTT
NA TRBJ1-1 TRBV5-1 CASSSRGTITEAFF TGCGCCAGCAGCTCCAGGGGCACCATTACTGAAGCTTTCTTT
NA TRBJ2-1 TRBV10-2 CASSDQRVANEQFF TGCGCCAGCAGTGACCAGCGGGTCGCCAATGAGCAGTTCTTC
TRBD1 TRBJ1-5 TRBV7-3 CASSLTVNREGATFLLKHF TGTGCCAGCAGCTTAACCGTGAACCGAGAGGGGGCGACTTTCTTACTAAAGCATTTT
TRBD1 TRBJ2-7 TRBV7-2 CASSLERGLYEQYF TGTGCCAGCAGCTTAGAAAGGGGGCTATACGAGCAGTACTTC